The 7 T cell receptor beta chains below come from one sample, sequenced in a study of cytomegalovirus exposure and HLA in healthy donors. The PCR ran on 60 Vbeta and 13 Jbeta primers. TCRdb's table, derived via immunoSEQ multiplex PCR, lists solely in-frame clones and lacks some. The table records over 150,000 clones, approximately 69% of them present only once. Specimen: PBMCs. The receptors were sampled from a man aged 25 to 40 in good health and CMV-seronegative.

The chain joins TRBV27 to TRBJ2-3, with D possibly matching TRBD1 (5 bases). CDR3 length: 12 amino acids. Germline V gene sequence: CDR1 MNHEY, CDR2 SMNVEV (reference sequence). Trimming cost V 5 bases and J 6 bases, with 9 bases left between them. The CDR3: CASSPPGDTQYF. The CDR3 DNA sequence: TGTGCCAGCAGTCCCCCAGGGGATACGCAGTATTTT.

About this clone itself: An end of the junction differs from the germline gene, which may be a read error. This chain connects TRBV5-1 to TRBJ2-2; a weak D match, TRBD2 (7 bases). CDR1 and CDR2 (germline): SGHRS, YFSETQ. The CDR3 contains 16 residues. The CDR3 bases are TGCGCCGGCAGCGGCGCCGGGGGGCCGAGCACCGGGGAGCTGTTTTTT. Protein sequence: CAGSGAGGPSTGELFF.

The sample holds a few counts of this clone. The gene calls are TRBV28 and TRBJ2-7; TRBD1 agrees at 7 bases. This CDR3 is 14 amino acids long. CDR1 is MDHEN and CDR2 is SYDVKM in the germline V gene. V gave up 3 bases and J gave up 7 bases; unmatched junction bases: 9. For the CDR3, the DNA is TGTGCCAGCAGTTTTGCGGACAGGATTTGGGAGCAGTACTTC. Protein product: CASSFADRIWEQYF.

This sequence joins TRBV5-8 and TRBJ1-4; no clear D gene. Germline CDR1 SGHTS, CDR2 YDEGEE. The CDR3 length is 12 residues. The V end lost 0 bases, the J end lost 16 bases, and 13 bases lay between the germline ends. The CDR3 sequence is CASSLVGDRKFF. CDR3 coding DNA: TGTGCCAGCAGCTTGGTCGGGGATCGGAAGTTTTTT.

J is TRBJ1-1 and V is TRBV27; 7 bases fit TRBD1. The CDR3 has 13 residues. The J segment lost 4 bases and the V segment lost 5 bases, leaving 4 bases of the junction unmatched. Germline CDR1 is MNHEY and CDR2 is SMNVEV (reference sequence). CDR3 region: CASSISGGTEAFF. The DNA for the CDR3 is TGTGCCAGCAGTATCTCAGGGGGCACTGAAGCTTTCTTT.

This clone has only a few counts. The J gene is TRBJ2-3, the V gene TRBV18; 7 nucleotides match TRBD2. Germline lookup yields CDR1 KGHSH and CDR2 LQKENI. V shed 4 bases, J shed 4 bases, and the junction held 8 bases outside the gene matches. The CDR3 has 15 amino acids. This CDR3 reads CASSLGRGDSDTQYF. The CDR3 bases are TGTGCCAGCTCACTCGGTCGGGGGGATTCAGATACGCAGTATTTT.

The chain is built from TRBV6-1 and TRBJ2-7, with 11 nucleotides matching TRBD2. CDR3 length equals 15 residues. J gave up 6 bases and V 4 bases, and 8 bases lay outside the gene matches. The V gene's germline CDR1 is MNHNS and CDR2 SASEGT. The CDR3 nucleotides read TGTGCCAGCAGTGGCCAGACTAGCGGGGTAGGCGAGCAGTACTTC. The encoded protein is CASSGQTSGVGEQYF.